This entry lists 14 T cell receptor beta chains sequenced from one sample in a study of T cells in Graves' hyperthyroidism and ophthalmopathy. RNA transcripts gave rise to amplified TCR beta CDR3 regions. The TCR CDR3 first-round RT-PCR relied on the HTBI primer set. TCRdb redid the calling of the multiplex PCR reads with MiXCR, one entry per CDR3 protein. The sample lists under 750,000 distinct CDR3 sequences, around 20% seen once, with 16% in the top ten. Sample: blood. These receptor sequences come from a woman between 45 and 65 years old with Graves' hyperthyroidism that later progressed to Graves' ophthalmopathy.

On this clonotype itself: Given a much more abundant clone one base away, this may be a read error. The CDR3 is CASSLAPSGGPGEAQYF. Here the CDR3 DNA reads TGTGCCAGCAGCTTAGCTCCTAGCGGGGGGCCGGGTGAGGCCCAGTACTTC. The J gene is TRBJ2-5, the V gene TRBV7-2; 11 bases are a match to TRBD2. The CDR3 sequence is 17 residues long. The ends lost 0 bases at V and 9 bases at J; junction bases unmatched: 12. Germline CDR1 is SGHTA and CDR2 is FQGNSA.

The table lists this clonotype with many counts. The chain links TRBV30 to TRBJ2-1; TRBD1 agrees at 9 bases. From germline, CDR1 is GTSNPN and CDR2 SVGIG (reference sequence). The CDR3 is made up of 13 amino acids. Trimming at V came to 2 bases and at J to 7 bases, leaving 3 bases not matched to a gene. The CDR3 protein is CAWSTGGQNEQFF. The CDR3, as DNA: TGTGCCTGGAGTACAGGGGGCCAAAATGAGCAGTTCTTC.

The table lists this clonotype with many counts. V gene TRBV6-1 combines with J gene TRBJ2-5, with 7 bases fitting TRBD1. The J segment lost 1 base and the V segment lost 5 bases, leaving 19 bases of the junction unmatched. Germline CDR1 MNHNS, CDR2 SASEGT. This CDR3 has 19 residues. CDR3 amino acids: CASSSIPGTEPAAQETQYF. The CDR3 coding sequence is TGTGCCAGCAGTTCTATCCCCGGGACAGAGCCAGCCGCCCAAGAGACCCAGTACTTC.

This clonotype was detected only a few times. This rearrangement joins TRBV20-1 to TRBJ2-3; 9 bases match TRBD2. The V gene end was trimmed by 6 bases and the J gene end by 4 bases; junction bases not matched to a gene: 23. Germline values: CDR1 DFQATT, CDR2 SNEGSKA (reference sequence). This CDR3 has 19 amino acids. In DNA form, the CDR3 reads TGCAGTGCCATCACCTCACAGCTAGCGGGGTCCATCAGGGCAGATACGCAGTATTTT. Residues: CSAITSQLAGSIRADTQYF.

A few counts support this clonotype. The rearrangement uses TRBV7-9 and TRBJ2-3; 9 positions match TRBD1. CDR1 SEHNR and CDR2 FQNEAQ come from the germline V gene (reference sequence). The CDR3 is 17 residues long. The ends lost 1 base at V and 2 bases at J; junction bases unmatched: 7. The DNA for the CDR3 is TGTGCCAGCAGCTTAGACCGGGGACAGGGAGACACAGATACGCAGTATTTT. Amino acid sequence: CASSLDRGQGDTDTQYF.

This clonotype was seen more than once but under ten times. The chain is built from TRBV12-3 or TRBV12-4 and TRBJ2-7, with 7 bases matching TRBD1. Trimming took 9 bases from V and 7 from J; bases not matched to a gene: 12. The CDR3 totals 13 residues. This CDR3 is CASRDSIYPEQYF. The CDR3 DNA follows: TGTGCCAGTCGGGACAGTATCTACCCAGAGCAGTACTTC.

Ten or more counts support this clonotype. CDR3 residues: CSAKPQGASNQPQHF. DNA of the CDR3: TGCAGTGCTAAGCCACAGGGGGCGAGCAATCAGCCCCAGCATTTT. The chain recombines TRBV20-1 with TRBJ1-5; 9 positions match TRBD1. V lost 4 bases and J lost 1; bases outside the gene matches: 5. From germline, CDR1 is DFQATT and CDR2 SNEGSKA (reference sequence). The CDR3 loop spans 15 amino acids.

The CDR3 DNA reads as TGCGCCAGCAGCCACGAGGGGACGGAAAACAATGAGCAGTTCTTC. Amino acids: CASSHEGTENNEQFF. The V and J genes are TRBV4-1 and TRBJ2-1; tentatively, D is TRBD1 or TRBD2 (5 bases each). V lost 3 bases to trimming and J lost 5 bases, with 14 bases between them. Germline CDR1 is MGHRA and CDR2 is YSYEKL. This CDR3 has 15 amino acids.

This clonotype was seen at least ten times. The chain links TRBV27 to TRBJ1-2; 9 bases are a match to TRBD1. V trimming: 5 bases; J trimming: 2 bases; junction bases outside the gene matches: 6. The length of the CDR3 is 15 residues. Germline V gives CDR1 MNHEY, CDR2 SMNVEV (reference sequence). CDR3 residues: CASSTWDRANYGYTF. The CDR3 bases are TGTGCCAGCAGTACCTGGGACAGGGCGAACTATGGCTACACCTTC.

This clonotype was seen repeatedly, ten times or more. The chain uses TRBV3-1 and TRBJ2-5; either TRBD1 or TRBD2 may fit D (6 bases each). Trimming shortened V by 0 bases and J by 4 bases, and 12 bases separated the two germline ends. In germline, CDR1 is LGHDT, CDR2 YNNKEL (reference sequence). The CDR3 extends over 15 amino acids. The CDR3 region is CASSQEGGELETQYF. DNA for the CDR3: TGTGCCAGCAGCCAAGAGGGGGGCGAACTAGAGACCCAGTACTTC.

This chain uses TRBV19 with TRBJ1-1; D not certain. V lost 3 bases to trimming and J lost 4 bases, with 6 bases between them. Germline lookup yields CDR1 LNHDA and CDR2 SQIVND (reference sequence). The CDR3 length is 12 residues. For the CDR3, the DNA is TGTGCCAGTAGTATCAGGCCCACTGAAGCTTTCTTT. It is translated as CASSIRPTEAFF.

V is TRBV3-1 and J is TRBJ2-1, with TRBD2 matching 11 bases. Trimming took 4 bases from V and 4 from J; bases not matched to a gene: 9. Germline assignment: CDR1 LGHDT and CDR2 YNNKEL (reference sequence). The CDR3 spans 17 residues. CDR3 in DNA: TGTGCCAGCAGCCGTGATAGCGGGGGGGTAAAGTACAATGAGCAGTTCTTC. Its translation: CASSRDSGGVKYNEQFF.

This clonotype was seen ten or more times. The rearrangement links TRBV20-1 to TRBJ1-2, with 7 positions matching TRBD1. CDR3 length: 13 residues. Germline CDR1 is DFQATT and CDR2 is SNEGSKA (reference sequence). V was clipped by 5 bases and J by 6 bases; unmatched bases: 9. The CDR3 DNA is TGCAGTGCTTCACAGGGGCGGGTGGATGGCTACACCTTC. Its protein is CSASQGRVDGYTF.

This clonotype was counted ten times or more. This rearrangement joins TRBV5-1 to TRBJ2-7; D might be TRBD2 (6 bases). The length of the CDR3 is 14 residues. V lost 3 bases to trimming and J lost 5 bases, with 15 bases between them. Germline V gene data show CDR1 as SGHRS and CDR2 as YFSETQ. CDR3 protein: CASSWSLQRDEQYF. The CDR3 coding sequence is TGCGCCAGCAGCTGGAGCCTTCAGCGGGACGAGCAGTACTTC.